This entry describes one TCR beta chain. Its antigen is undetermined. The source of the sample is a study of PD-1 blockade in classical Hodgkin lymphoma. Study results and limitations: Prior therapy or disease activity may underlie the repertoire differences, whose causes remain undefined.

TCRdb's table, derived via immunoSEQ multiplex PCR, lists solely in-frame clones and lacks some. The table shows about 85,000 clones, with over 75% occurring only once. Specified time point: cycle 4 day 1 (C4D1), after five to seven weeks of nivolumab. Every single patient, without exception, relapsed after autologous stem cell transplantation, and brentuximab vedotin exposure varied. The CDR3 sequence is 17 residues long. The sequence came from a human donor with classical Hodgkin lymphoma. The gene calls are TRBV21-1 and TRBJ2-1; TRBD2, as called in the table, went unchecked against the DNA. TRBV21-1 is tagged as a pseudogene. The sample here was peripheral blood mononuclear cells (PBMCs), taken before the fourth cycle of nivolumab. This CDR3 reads CASSPWGRGGPINEQFF. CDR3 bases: TGTGCCAGCAGCCCTTGGGGCCGGGGGGGGCCTATAAATGAGCAGTTCTTC.